Detailed here is one T cell receptor beta chain. Its antigen is unknown. From the reads, TCRdb called clonotypes with MiXCR, one entry per CDR3 protein. The sample carries about 900,000 distinct CDR3 sequences, less than 40% recorded once. This entry belongs to a study of T cell repertoires in cytomegalovirus infection. The sequences come from cultured CD8+ T cells from PBMCs, collected from culture after CMV antigen stimulation. This sequence originates from a human donor in good health (CMV status not recorded). Some clones in this sample may be carry-over from other donors' samples.

The CDR3 protein is CASSFTFRRGLELQETQYF. CDR3 coding DNA: TGTGCCAGCAGTTTTACCTTTAGGAGAGGACTAGAACTCCAAGAGACCCAGTACTTC. The V call is TRBV28, the J call TRBJ2-5, with 7 bases lining up with TRBD2. This CDR3 contains 19 residues. The V gene end was trimmed by 3 bases and the J gene end by 1 base; junction bases not matched to a gene: 17. The germline V gene has CDR1 MDHEN and CDR2 SYDVKM. Using reference TRBV28 and TRBJ2-5 for the parts outside the CDR3, the full variable domain is DVKVTQSSRYLVKRTGEKVFLECVQDMDHENMFWYRQDPGLGLRLIYFSYDVKMKEKGDIPEGYSVSREKKERFSLILESASTNQTSMYLCASSFTFRRGLELQETQYFGPGTRLLVL.